What follows are 26 T cell receptor beta chains derived from one specimen sequenced in a study of T cell responses to AZD1222 COVID-19 vaccine. TCRdb keeps only in-frame clones here, not all; method: immunoSEQ multiplex PCR. The table has 100,000 to 150,000 clones, approximately 88% seen once. The specimen was peripheral blood, collected on day 0 of AZD1222 vaccination. The receptors here all came from an adult in good health.

The gene calls are TRBV9 and TRBJ2-6; D may be TRBD1 (6 bases). CDR3 length equals 17 residues. Trimming shortened V by 3 bases and J by 2 bases, and 15 bases separated the two germline ends. Germline CDR1 and CDR2: SGDLS and YYNGEE. DNA of the CDR3: TGTGCCAGCAGCGCACCGGGGACAATCACTGGGGCCAACGTCCTGACTTTC. Its translation is CASSAPGTITGANVLTF.

The chain recombines TRBV6-5 with TRBJ2-3, with 8 bases that match TRBD1. The CDR3 length is 15 residues. Germline lookup yields CDR1 MNHEY and CDR2 SVGAGI. Unmatched junction bases numbered 5, after V lost 4 bases and J lost 2 bases. CDR3 in amino acids: CASSFTGGHTDTQYF. The CDR3 region has the DNA TGTGCCAGCAGTTTCACAGGGGGGCACACAGATACGCAGTATTTT.

CDR3 coding DNA: TGTGCCAGCACCTCCTGGGAGGGTGGGTACACTGAAGCTTTCTTT. The encoded protein is CASTSWEGGYTEAFF. The rearrangement joins TRBV28 to TRBJ1-1, with no clear D. CDR1 MDHEN and CDR2 SYDVKM come from the germline V gene. The CDR3 totals 15 residues. Trimming cost V 7 bases and J 3 bases, with 18 bases left between them.

This chain uses TRBV15 with TRBJ1-1; D unresolved. Trimming stripped 0 bases from V and 3 bases from J, with 14 bases between. CDR1 and CDR2 from the germline V gene are LNHNV and YYDKDF (reference sequence). This CDR3 contains 16 residues. The CDR3 sequence: CATSRDYGVGDTEAFF. In DNA form, the CDR3 reads TGTGCCACCAGCAGAGATTACGGGGTTGGGGACACTGAAGCTTTCTTT.

The gene calls are TRBV25-1 and TRBJ1-2; 8 nucleotides align to TRBD1. This CDR3 comprises 17 residues. The V gene end was trimmed by 0 bases and the J gene end by 0 bases; junction bases not matched to a gene: 6. CDR1 and CDR2 (germline): MGHDK, SYGVNS. CDR3 DNA sequence: TGTGCCAGCAGTGAATATGGGACAGGCCTAACTAACTATGGCTACACCTTC. It is translated as CASSEYGTGLTNYGYTF.

This chain uses TRBV2 with TRBJ2-3, with TRBD1 identical over 7 bases. This CDR3 comprises 14 residues. From germline, CDR1 is SNHLY and CDR2 FYNNEI. CDR3 nucleotides: TGTGCGACCCGGCCAGGACAGGGCACAGATACGCAGTATTTT. Amino acids: CATRPGQGTDTQYF.

CDR3 sequence (DNA): TGTGCCAGTAGCCCAAGTACAGGGGTGAACACTGAAGCTTTCTTT. It codes for CASSPSTGVNTEAFF. The rearrangement joins TRBV19 to TRBJ1-1, with 7 bases matching TRBD1. The CDR3 length is 15 residues. Germline V CDR1 and CDR2: LNHDA, SQIVND (reference sequence). V lost 6 bases to trimming and J lost 0 bases; unmatched junction nucleotides: 7.

This clone was counted between two and nine times. V usage is TRBV7-8 and J usage is TRBJ1-5; D gene ambiguous. The length of the CDR3 is 16 residues. Germline CDR1 is SGHVS and CDR2 is FQNEAQ. Deletions cut 2 bases from V and 6 bases from J, with 17 bases between. The CDR3 loop reads CASSLMVQAAGQPQHF. In nucleotides, the CDR3 is TGTGCCAGCAGCTTAATGGTCCAGGCCGCGGGTCAGCCCCAGCATTTT.

This clone was seen just once. V and J are TRBV4-2 and TRBJ1-6, with a tentative D call TRBD1 (5 bases). Per germline, CDR1 LGHNA and CDR2 YNFKEQ. V lost 0 bases, J lost 7 bases, and 13 bases lay in between. This CDR3 is 16 amino acids long. The CDR3 loop is CASSQDLGTGNSPLHF. DNA of the CDR3: TGTGCCAGCAGCCAAGATCTAGGGACCGGAAATTCACCCCTCCACTTT.

The chain combines TRBV4-1 with TRBJ1-1, with D possibly matching TRBD1 (6 bases). In germline, CDR1 is MGHRA, CDR2 YSYEKL. The CDR3 contains 12 residues. Trimming removed 2 bases at V and 5 bases at J, with 6 bases between. Written as DNA, the CDR3 is TGCGCCAGCAGCCAAAGGGGGACTGAAGCTTTCTTT. Its translation: CASSQRGTEAFF.

DNA of the CDR3: TGTGCCAGCAGTTACTCTCGGGAGGGAAGCGGCTCCTACAATGAGCAGTTCTTC. Its protein product is CASSYSREGSGSYNEQFF. The chain links TRBV6-2 or TRBV6-3 to TRBJ2-1, with 8 bases fitting TRBD2. The V gene end was trimmed by 0 bases and the J gene end by 0 bases; junction bases not matched to a gene: 7. The germline V gene encodes CDR1 MNHEY and CDR2 SVGEGT. The CDR3 contains 18 residues.

The gene calls are TRBV5-4 and TRBJ1-2, with 8 bases that match TRBD1. Germline CDR1 SGHNT, CDR2 YYREEE (reference sequence). V gave up 3 bases and J gave up 4 bases; unmatched junction bases: 2. The CDR3 is made up of 13 amino acids. The CDR3 spells CASSSDRGYGYTF. CDR3 nucleotides: TGTGCCAGCAGCTCAGACAGGGGCTATGGCTACACCTTC.

About this clone itself: Within the sample, other DNA sequences also encode this same CDR3. The chain joins TRBV6-1 to TRBJ2-7; D unclear. The V gene's germline CDR1 is MNHNS and CDR2 SASEGT. The V and J ends lost 1 base and 4 bases respectively, with 2 bases between them. This CDR3 is built from 11 residues. CDR3 nucleotides: TGTGCCAGCAGTGAAGGGTACGAGCAGTACTTC. Amino acid sequence: CASSEGYEQYF.

This rearrangement joins TRBV3-1 (or the pseudogene TRBV3-2) to TRBJ2-1; 9 positions agree with TRBD2. The CDR3 has 12 residues. V shed 2 bases, J shed 15 bases, and the junction held 5 bases outside the gene matches. CDR1 and CDR2 (germline): LGHDT, YNNKEL (reference sequence). The CDR3 here is CASSQIAGVLFF. CDR3 coding DNA: TGTGCCAGCAGCCAAATAGCGGGAGTGCTGTTCTTC.

V usage is TRBV19 and J usage is TRBJ2-3; 12 bases fit TRBD2. V was clipped by 4 bases and J by 2 bases; unmatched bases: 10. The CDR3 has 18 residues. Germline-derived CDR1 and CDR2 are LNHDA and SQIVND (reference sequence). This CDR3 is CASSTIPGLAGFTDTQYF. CDR3 nucleotide sequence: TGTGCCAGTAGTACCATCCCGGGACTAGCGGGTTTCACAGATACGCAGTATTTT.

This sequence joins TRBV27 and TRBJ2-5; 13 bases are shared with TRBD2. This CDR3 has 19 residues. Per germline, CDR1 MNHEY and CDR2 SMNVEV (reference sequence). V was pared by 5 bases and J by 2 bases, with 14 bases of the junction left unmatched. CDR3 in amino acids: CASSPWLLAGGPFQETQYF. CDR3 nucleotides: TGTGCCAGCAGTCCGTGGTTACTAGCGGGAGGGCCGTTTCAAGAGACCCAGTACTTC.

This clone was found a few times. In DNA form, the CDR3 reads TGTGCCAGCAGTGATCAGAACTCGCGTTGGGAGACCCAGTACTTC. Encoded protein: CASSDQNSRWETQYF. The chain combines TRBV2 with TRBJ2-5; no clear D gene. V lost 3 bases and J 5 bases, leaving 16 bases between the germline ends. The CDR3 spans 15 residues. Germline loops: CDR1 SNHLY, CDR2 FYNNEI.

The chain employs TRBV10-3 and TRBJ2-7; 9 nucleotides line up with TRBD2. This CDR3 has 14 residues. J was trimmed by 0 bases and V by 4 bases; bases with no gene match: 1. Germline V gene data show CDR1 as ENHRY and CDR2 as SYGVKD. The CDR3 DNA reads as TGTGCCATCAGTGGACTAGCGGACTCCTACGAGCAGTACTTC. Translated, it gives CAISGLADSYEQYF.

Only a few counts were recorded for this clone. J is TRBJ1-2 and V is TRBV18; no reliable D call. V lost 1 base and J lost 6, with 12 bases in between. This CDR3 is 14 amino acids long. The germline V gene encodes CDR1 KGHSH and CDR2 LQKENI. CDR3 coding DNA: TGTGCCAGCTCACCACGGGTCGAAGGAAATGGCTACACCTTC. The encoded protein is CASSPRVEGNGYTF.

This clone was seen once. The CDR3 DNA reads TGTGCCAGTAGTATAGCTCGGCTAGCGGCGAACACCGGGGAGCTGTTTTTT. It encodes CASSIARLAANTGELFF. The chain employs TRBV19 and TRBJ2-2; 7 bases line up with TRBD2. In germline, CDR1 is LNHDA, CDR2 SQIVND (reference sequence). The V segment lost 1 base and the J segment 0 bases; nucleotides outside the gene matches: 5. There are 17 residues in the CDR3.

The chain uses TRBV7-6 and TRBJ2-1, with 11 bases aligning to TRBD2. The germline CDR1 and CDR2 sequences are SGHVS and FNYEAQ. V gave up 3 bases and J gave up 0 bases; unmatched junction bases: 13. The CDR3 consists of 20 residues. CDR3 coding DNA: TGTGCCAGCAGCTTTCCCGCTAGCGGGAGGAACCAACACTCCTACAATGAGCAGTTCTTC. It is translated as CASSFPASGRNQHSYNEQFF. Variable domain in full (rest from reference TRBV7-6 and TRBJ2-1): GAGVSQSPRYKVTKRGQDVALRCDPISGHVSLYWYRQALGQGPEFLTYFNYEAQQDKSGLPNDRFSAERPEGSISTLTIQRTEQRDSAMYRCASSFPASGRNQHSYNEQFFGPGTRLTVL.

V gene TRBV19 combines with J gene TRBJ1-2, with D maybe TRBD1 (5 bases). The CDR3 is made up of 15 amino acids. Germline V gives CDR1 LNHDA, CDR2 SQIVND (reference sequence). V dropped 2 bases and J dropped 0 bases, with 10 bases sitting between them. DNA of the CDR3: TGTGCCAGTAGTATAATGGACATAACTAACTATGGCTACACCTTC. Translated, it gives CASSIMDITNYGYTF.

The chain links TRBV5-6 to TRBJ1-1; TRBD1 matches at 7 bases. Germline V lookup: CDR1 SGHDT, CDR2 YYEEEE. V shed 1 base and J 3 bases; nucleotides not matched to a gene: 3. CDR3 length: 14 amino acids. This CDR3 reads CASSLITGDTEAFF. The CDR3 nucleotides are TGTGCCAGCAGCTTGATCACAGGGGACACTGAAGCTTTCTTT.

This clone has more than one count but fewer than ten. The chain links TRBV19 to TRBJ1-1, with D perhaps matching TRBD1 (6 bases). The CDR3 has 14 amino acids. V lost 6 bases to trimming and J lost 5 bases, with 16 bases between them. Looked up from germline, CDR1 is LNHDA and CDR2 is SQIVND (reference sequence). CDR3 in DNA: TGTGCCAGTAGAAGAGACTCCAGGGGAACTGAAGCTTTCTTT. Amino acid sequence: CASRRDSRGTEAFF.

This chain links TRBV4-1 with TRBJ1-6; D ambiguous. This CDR3 spans 17 amino acids. Germline V gives CDR1 MGHRA, CDR2 YSYEKL. The V end lost 1 base, the J end lost 8 bases, and 18 bases lay between the germline ends. The CDR3 is CASSQAVRTPSYSPLHF. Here the CDR3 DNA reads TGCGCCAGCAGCCAAGCCGTTCGGACCCCCTCATATTCACCCCTCCACTTT.

The chain recombines TRBV14 with TRBJ1-4; D not resolved. Germline V gives CDR1 SGHDN, CDR2 FVKESK. V lost 0 bases, J lost 10 bases, and 6 bases lay in between. This CDR3 is 12 amino acids long. CDR3 nucleotide sequence: TGTGCCAGCAGCCAAGACAGCGGAAAACTGTTTTTT. Its translation is CASSQDSGKLFF. The full variable domain, in which reference TRBV14 and TRBJ1-4 provide the parts outside the CDR3, is EAGVTQFPSHSVIEKGQTVTLRCDPISGHDNLYWYRRVMGKEIKFLLHFVKESKQDESGMPNNRFLAERTGGTYSTLKVQPAELEDSGVYFCASSQDSGKLFFGSGTQLSVL.